Listed below are T cell receptor beta chains from one sample, sequenced in a study of PD-L1 blockade in urothelial cancer. Assay: immunoSEQ multiplex PCR; the TCRdb copy retains only in-frame clones and omits some. Of about 130,000 clones listed, roughly 83% are singletons. Sequences were derived from PBMCs, sampled around atezolizumab (anti-PD-L1) treatment. The receptors stem from a man aged 45-65 years with urothelial cancer. Both conserved end residues are part of each CDR3. The D gene is left open where the match is weak. Size is stated for part of the rows, as once, few or many counts, or as a class when the clone is expanded.

size	D	V	length	J	CDR3	DNA
.	.	TRBV10-3	17	TRBJ2-7	CAISESIPGSTSYEQYF	TGTGCCATCAGTGAGTCGATCCCCGGGAGCACTTCCTACGAGCAGTACTTC
.	.	TRBV28	14	TRBJ1-5	CASSLRVGNQPQHF	TGTGCCAGCAGCTTAAGAGTGGGCAATCAGCCCCAGCATTTT
.	.	TRBV25-1	14	TRBJ2-3	CASSDLGAADTQYF	TGTGCCAGCAGTGATCTAGGGGCGGCAGATACGCAGTATTTT
.	.	TRBV5-1	13	TRBJ2-3	CASSLRETDTQYF	TGCGCCAGCAGCTTGAGAGAAACAGATACGCAGTATTTT
.	TRBD2	TRBV18	16	TRBJ2-3	CASSPAGTRLPDTQYF	TGTGCCAGCTCACCCGCCGGGACTAGGCTCCCGGATACGCAGTATTTT
.	TRBD2	TRBV2	15	TRBJ2-7	CASTRGGHLSYEQYF	TGTGCCAGCACCCGGGGGGGACATCTATCCTACGAGCAGTACTTC
.	TRBD2	TRBV27	16	TRBJ2-3	CASSPRGSGITDTQYF	TGTGCCAGCAGTCCCCGAGGTAGCGGGATCACAGATACGCAGTATTTT
.	.	TRBV28	14	TRBJ1-1	CASSSMAVNTEAFF	TGTGCCAGCAGTTCTATGGCGGTGAACACTGAAGCTTTCTTT
.	.	TRBV11-2	16	TRBJ2-5	CASSLGSGAVQETQYF	TGTGCCAGCAGCTTAGGAAGTGGAGCGGTCCAAGAGACCCAGTACTTC
.	TRBD2	TRBV27	19	TRBJ2-7	CASSSLPGTSGIGGYEQYF	TGTGCCAGCAGTTCACTTCCCGGGACTAGCGGGATTGGGGGCTACGAGCAGTACTTC
.	TRBD1	TRBV18	15	TRBJ1-3	CASSPADRQGNTIYF	TGTGCCAGCTCACCGGCGGACAGGCAGGGGAACACCATATATTTT
.	TRBD2	TRBV4-2	14	TRBJ2-1	CASSPSGRWNEQFF	TGTGCCAGCAGCCCTAGCGGGAGGTGGAATGAGCAGTTCTTC
.	.	TRBV19	15	TRBJ2-7	CASSIDGGSSYEQYF	TGTGCCAGTAGTATAGATGGAGGGTCGTCCTACGAGCAGTACTTC
.	TRBD1	TRBV28	16	TRBJ1-2	CASSLWEDRVLSGYTF	TGTGCCAGCAGTTTATGGGAGGACAGGGTTCTGAGCGGCTACACCTTC
.	TRBD1	TRBV15	17	TRBJ1-5	CATSTPTGTSSNQPQHF	TGTGCCACCAGCACCCCGACAGGGACTTCTAGCAATCAGCCCCAGCATTTT
.	.	TRBV7-3	13	TRBJ2-5	CASSLTQYETQYF	TGTGCCAGCAGCTTAACCCAGTATGAGACCCAGTACTTC
.	TRBD2	TRBV27	16	TRBJ2-3	CASSLLAGEKSDTQYF	TGTGCCAGCAGTTTATTAGCGGGAGAGAAGTCAGATACGCAGTATTTT
.	TRBD1	TRBV19	13	TRBJ2-5	CASRGGSQETQYF	TGTGCCAGTAGAGGGGGCTCACAAGAGACCCAGTACTTC
once	TRBD1	TRBV18	17	TRBJ2-7	CASSPAAGGDSSYEQYF	TGTGCCAGCTCACCGGCCGCAGGGGGCGACTCTTCCTACGAGCAGTACTTC
.	.	TRBV2	14	TRBJ2-3	CASSFVLNTDTQYF	TGTGCCAGCAGTTTTGTCTTAAACACAGATACGCAGTATTTT
.	.	TRBV19	14	TRBJ1-1	CASTHIRGQVEAFF	TGTGCCAGTACCCATATCCGAGGGCAGGTTGAAGCTTTCTTT
.	.	TRBV5-8	14	TRBJ2-1	CASSFDRLSNEQFF	TGTGCCAGCAGCTTCGACAGGTTGAGCAATGAGCAGTTCTTC
few	.	TRBV18	12	TRBJ2-7	CASSLGGYEQYF	TGTGCCAGCTCACTCGGGGGCTACGAGCAGTACTTC
.	.	TRBV18	16	TRBJ1-4	CASSLVHIDSRLKLFF	TGTGCCAGCTCACTCGTACACATAGACTCCCGCCTCAAACTGTTTTTT
.	.	TRBV5-5	17	TRBJ1-1	CASNVASLRGMNTEAFF	TGTGCCAGCAACGTTGCTAGTCTAAGGGGAATGAACACTGAAGCTTTCTTT
few	TRBD2	TRBV7-9	14	TRBJ2-3	CASSSGLPTDTQYF	TGTGCCAGCAGCTCGGGACTACCCACAGATACGCAGTATTTT
once	.	TRBV5-1	15	TRBJ2-2	CASSPDYTSTGELFF	TGCGCCAGCAGCCCGGACTATACATCCACCGGGGAGCTGTTTTTT
.	.	TRBV6-1	14	TRBJ1-6	CASSEIYPYSPLHF	TGTGCCAGCAGTGAAATCTACCCATACTCACCCCTCCACTTT
.	TRBD2	TRBV6-5	16	TRBJ2-7	CASSYSSASGRYEQYF	TGTGCCAGCAGTTACTCGTCGGCTAGCGGGAGATACGAGCAGTACTTC
.	TRBD2	TRBV6-1	15	TRBJ2-3	CASRDPSGSTDTQYF	TGTGCCAGCAGAGACCCTAGCGGGAGCACAGATACGCAGTATTTT
.	.	TRBV9	14	TRBJ1-6	CASSVQQANSPLHF	TGTGCCAGCAGCGTACAGCAGGCAAATTCACCCCTCCACTTT
.	.	TRBV30	13	TRBJ1-5	CAWSPGPNQPQHF	TGTGCCTGGAGTCCTGGCCCGAATCAGCCCCAGCATTTT